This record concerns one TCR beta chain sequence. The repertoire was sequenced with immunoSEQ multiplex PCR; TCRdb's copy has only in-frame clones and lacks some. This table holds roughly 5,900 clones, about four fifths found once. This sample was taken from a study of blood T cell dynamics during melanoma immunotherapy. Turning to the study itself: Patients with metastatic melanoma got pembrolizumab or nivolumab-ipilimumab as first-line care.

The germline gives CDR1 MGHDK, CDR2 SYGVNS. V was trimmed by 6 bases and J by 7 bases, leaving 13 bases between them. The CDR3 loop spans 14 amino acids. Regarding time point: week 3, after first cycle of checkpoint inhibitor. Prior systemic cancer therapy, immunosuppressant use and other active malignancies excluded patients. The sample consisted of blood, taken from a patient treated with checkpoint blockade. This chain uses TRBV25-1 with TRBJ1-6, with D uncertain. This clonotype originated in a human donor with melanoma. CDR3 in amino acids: CASSERTVNSPLHF. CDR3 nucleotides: TGTGCCAGCAGCGAAAGGACGGTAAATTCACCCCTCCACTTT.